These 19 T cell receptor beta chains share one sample of origin, sequenced in a study of cytomegalovirus exposure and HLA in healthy donors. Sequencing used immunoSEQ multiplex PCR; TCRdb keeps in-frame clones, though not all of them. Among about 110,000 clones, approximately 85% were seen once, and the ten largest hold about 3%. Sample: PBMCs. The receptors were sampled from a woman under 30 in good health and CMV-seronegative.

A remark on this clone: At one boundary the junction diverges from the germline segment, which might be a read error. V is TRBV6-1 and J is TRBJ2-7; D unresolved. CDR1 MNHNS and CDR2 SASEGT come from the germline V gene. The CDR3 covers 11 residues. The CDR3 nucleotides read TGTGCCAGCAGTGAAGTCTACGGGCAGTACTTC. The encoded protein is CASSEVYGQYF.

This chain links TRBV6-5 with TRBJ2-3, with TRBD1 as a possible D gene (5 bases). With 10 bases removed from V and 0 bases from J, the gap between germline ends came to 17 bases. Germline V gene data show CDR1 as MNHEY and CDR2 as SVGAGI. The CDR3 is 15 amino acids. In DNA, the CDR3 is TGTGCCACCAAGCACAGGTACTCTAGCACAGATACGCAGTATTTT. Translation: CATKHRYSSTDTQYF.

The chain is built from TRBV2 and TRBJ2-5, with D possibly being TRBD2 (5 bases). Trimming shortened V by 7 bases and J by 5 bases, and 14 bases separated the two germline ends. The CDR3 has 13 residues. Germline V lookup: CDR1 SNHLY, CDR2 FYNNEI. CDR3 in amino acids: CASNRLAGETQYF. For the CDR3, the DNA is TGTGCCAGCAATCGTCTAGCCGGGGAGACCCAGTACTTC.

A single count supports this clone. The chain's CDR3 is CAISESGANPETQYF. DNA of the CDR3: TGTGCCATCAGTGAGTCGGGAGCGAACCCCGAGACCCAGTACTTC. The V and J genes are TRBV10-3 and TRBJ2-5; tentative D call: TRBD2 (5 bases). The germline V gene has CDR1 ENHRY and CDR2 SYGVKD. Trimming took 0 bases from V and 5 from J, leaving 13 bases between them. The CDR3 runs 15 residues.

The chain employs TRBV4-1 and TRBJ2-7; D possibly corresponds to TRBD2 (6 bases). The CDR3 is made up of 18 amino acids. Between the trimmed V and J ends, which lost 4 bases and 2 bases, there was a span of 24 bases. CDR1 is MGHRA, CDR2 YSYEKL, per germline. The CDR3 bases are TGCGCCAGCAGCCCGCCGGAATCCTCAGGGACTCGCACCTACGAGCAGTACTTC. Protein sequence: CASSPPESSGTRTYEQYF.

The gene calls are TRBV7-4 and TRBJ2-5; D is ambiguous. This CDR3 contains 9 residues. Germline-derived CDR1 and CDR2 are SGHVT and SQSDAQ. Trimming took off 10 bases at V and 5 bases at J, with 5 bases between the two ends. As DNA, the CDR3 is TGTGCCACGGTTGAGACCCAGTACTTC. It translates to CATVETQYF.

In DNA, the CDR3 is TGTGCCAGCAGTGAACTGGGACAGGGTGTCGGGCAGCCCCAGCATTTT. Translation: CASSELGQGVGQPQHF. J is TRBJ1-5 and V is TRBV6-1; 9 bases align to TRBD1. This CDR3 contains 16 residues. Germline lookup yields CDR1 MNHNS and CDR2 SASEGT. With 2 bases clipped from V and 7 bases from J, the junction kept 9 bases outside the gene matches.

This chain links TRBV5-1 with TRBJ1-5; D unresolved. V was shortened by 0 bases and J by 1 base, with 8 bases between the two germline ends. Germline CDR1 and CDR2: SGHRS and YFSETQ. The CDR3 sequence is 15 residues long. Here the CDR3 DNA reads TGCGCCAGCAGCTTGGGGTCAGCGAGCAATCAGCCCCAGCATTTT. Translated: CASSLGSASNQPQHF.

The chain recombines TRBV4-1 with TRBJ1-5; no reliable D call. The CDR3 runs 13 residues. Trimming left V 0 bases short and J 7 bases short, with 7 bases between. Germline V gives CDR1 MGHRA, CDR2 YSYEKL. The CDR3 spells CASSQEVGQPQHF. The CDR3 DNA reads as TGCGCCAGCAGCCAAGAGGTCGGGCAGCCCCAGCATTTT.

The rearrangement links TRBV13 to TRBJ2-1; 7 positions match TRBD2. The trim removed 5 bases at V and 6 bases at J, leaving 7 bases unmatched. This CDR3 has 14 residues. Looked up from germline, CDR1 is PRHDT and CDR2 is FYEKMQ (reference sequence). This CDR3 is CASSGLGARNEQFF. CDR3 sequence (DNA): TGTGCCAGCAGCGGACTAGGGGCTCGCAATGAGCAGTTCTTC.

This clone was picked up a small number of times. The V call is TRBV11-2, the J call TRBJ2-5; TRBD2 matches at 10 bases. There are 15 residues in the CDR3. Unmatched junction bases numbered 6, after V lost 3 bases and J lost 5 bases. CDR1 is SGHAT, CDR2 FQNNGV, per germline. The CDR3 coding sequence is TGTGCCAGCAGCTTGTCTAGCGGGGGCGGGGAGACCCAGTACTTC. Its translation: CASSLSSGGGETQYF.

V and J are TRBV5-4 and TRBJ2-1; D perhaps matches TRBD1 (7 bases). Germline V CDR1 and CDR2: SGHNT, YYREEE (reference sequence). Between the trimmed V and J ends, which lost 0 bases and 3 bases, there was a span of 13 bases. CDR3 length equals 16 residues. For the CDR3, the DNA is TGTGCCAGCAGCTTGGGCGGGACAGCCCTCTACAATGAGCAGTTCTTC. This encodes CASSLGGTALYNEQFF.

The chain joins TRBV29-1 to TRBJ1-5; D unresolved. This CDR3 region has 13 residues. V dropped 4 bases and J dropped 7 bases, with 14 bases sitting between them. Germline V gene sequence: CDR1 SQVTM, CDR2 ANQGSEA. CDR3 loop: CSVVEVVGQPQHF. In nucleotides, the CDR3 is TGCAGCGTTGTGGAGGTAGTGGGACAGCCCCAGCATTTT.

The chain has TRBV5-6 and TRBJ2-5, with 9 bases aligning to TRBD1. This CDR3 comprises 15 residues. Trimming at V came to 1 base and at J to 2 bases, leaving 3 bases not matched to a gene. Germline V lookup: CDR1 SGHDT, CDR2 YYEEEE. CDR3 sequence reads: CASSLSGTGQETQYF. CDR3 bases: TGTGCCAGCAGCTTGTCTGGGACAGGGCAAGAGACCCAGTACTTC.

The V and J genes are TRBV5-1 and TRBJ2-4; D remains unclear. V dropped 0 bases and J dropped 7 bases, with 11 bases sitting between them. CDR3 length equals 14 residues. Germline CDR1 is SGHRS and CDR2 is YFSETQ. The CDR3 is CASSLGGSVNIQYF. As DNA, the CDR3 is TGCGCCAGCAGCTTGGGAGGCAGCGTGAACATTCAGTACTTC.

This clone appeared once. This chain links TRBV6-1 with TRBJ1-1; the D is unclear. The germline gives CDR1 MNHNS, CDR2 SASEGT. The CDR3 is 17 amino acids. V lost 3 bases and J lost 1, with 18 bases in between. Here the CDR3 reads CASSDGIRFPGNTEAFF. For the CDR3, the DNA is TGTGCCAGCAGTGATGGTATAAGGTTCCCAGGGAACACTGAAGCTTTCTTT.

The chain combines TRBV29-1 with TRBJ2-2, with D perhaps matching TRBD2 (5 bases). V lost 2 bases and J lost 1, with 5 bases in between. Looked up from germline, CDR1 is SQVTM and CDR2 is ANQGSEA. The CDR3 is 13 amino acids. CDR3 DNA: TGCAGCGTTGAAAGCGGGAACACCGGGGAGCTGTTTTTT. Its translation: CSVESGNTGELFF.

This chain links TRBV6-1 with TRBJ1-1; a weak D match, TRBD1 (6 bases). Trimming cost V 8 bases and J 0 bases, with 10 bases left between them. The CDR3 runs to 13 residues. Looked up from germline, CDR1 is MNHNS and CDR2 is SASEGT. CDR3 amino acids: CASGTWLNTEAFF. CDR3 coding DNA: TGTGCCAGCGGGACATGGCTGAACACTGAAGCTTTCTTT.

The gene calls are TRBV30 and TRBJ2-5; maybe TRBD2 (5 bases). Trimming pared 4 bases from V and 5 bases from J, leaving 14 bases between. Germline CDR1 GTSNPN, CDR2 SVGIG (reference sequence). This CDR3 is built from 13 residues. CDR3 region: CAWITPTGETQYF. DNA for the CDR3: TGTGCCTGGATAACCCCCACGGGGGAGACCCAGTACTTC.